Shown below are 10 T cell receptor beta chains from a single sample sequenced in a study of blood T cell repertoires in COVID-19. Generated by immunoSEQ multiplex PCR, the TCRdb table keeps only in-frame clones and is missing some. The repertoire holds around 160,000 clones, with more than 70% as singletons. The material sequenced was peripheral blood. The source of these receptors is a human donor in a cohort sampled during active COVID-19.

This clone was counted once. V is TRBV3-1 (or the pseudogene TRBV3-2) and J is TRBJ2-1; 9 bases align to TRBD2. V shed 6 bases and J 2 bases; nucleotides not matched to a gene: 5. This CDR3 has 15 residues. CDR1 is LGHDT, CDR2 YNNKEL, per germline (reference sequence). The CDR3 nucleotides read TGTGCCAGCAGTTATAGCGGGAGTACCTACAATGAGCAGTTCTTC. This gives the protein CASSYSGSTYNEQFF.

The chain is built from TRBV6-2 or TRBV6-3 and TRBJ1-1; 10 nucleotides align to TRBD1. V was clipped by 5 bases and J by 6 bases; unmatched bases: 6. CDR1 and CDR2 from the germline V gene are MNHEY and SVGEGT. This CDR3 has 14 amino acids. The CDR3 reads CASSNVDRGPEAFF. In DNA, the CDR3 is TGTGCCAGCAGTAACGTTGACAGGGGGCCTGAAGCTTTCTTT.

The rearrangement links TRBV29-1 to TRBJ2-5; 8 nucleotides agree with TRBD1. Trimming removed 4 bases from V and 4 bases from J; junction bases left unmatched: 2. The CDR3 runs to 12 residues. Germline-derived CDR1 and CDR2 are SQVTM and ANQGSEA. For the CDR3, the DNA is TGCAGCGTTGGCCAGGGGGCAGAGACCCAGTACTTC. Its translation: CSVGQGAETQYF.

The chain has TRBV4-3 and TRBJ1-2; weak D call: TRBD1 (6 bases). Trimming removed 1 base at V and 4 bases at J, with 16 bases between. The CDR3 loop spans 16 amino acids. CDR1 and CDR2 (germline): LGHNA, YSLEER. In DNA, the CDR3 is TGCGCCAGCAGCCAAGGTGACAGGACTTCTAGCTATGGCTACACCTTC. This gives the protein CASSQGDRTSSYGYTF.

The chain uses TRBV29-1 and TRBJ2-5, with D unclear. The CDR3 contains 12 residues. The germline CDR1 and CDR2 sequences are SQVTM and ANQGSEA. V lost 1 base, J lost 2 bases, and 5 bases lay in between. The CDR3 here is CSVEAVQETQYF. The CDR3 region has the DNA TGCAGCGTTGAAGCGGTGCAAGAGACCCAGTACTTC. Full variable domain (outside the CDR3, taken from reference TRBV29-1 and TRBJ2-5): SAVISQKPSRDICQRGTSLTIQCQVDSQVTMMFWYRQQPGQSLTLIATANQGSEATYESGFVIDKFPISRPNLTFSTLTVSNMSPEDSSIYLCSVEAVQETQYFGPGTRLLVL.

The V and J genes are TRBV19 and TRBJ1-1; TRBD1 matches at 8 bases. The junction had 13 bases not matched to a gene; V was cut back by 4 bases and J by 3 bases. The CDR3 is 17 residues long. Germline V CDR1 and CDR2: LNHDA, SQIVND (reference sequence). The CDR3 nucleotides are TGTGCCAGTAGTACTATCCGGACAGGGTTGAGTTACACTGAAGCTTTCTTT. Translating gives CASSTIRTGLSYTEAFF.

This rearrangement joins TRBV6-6 to TRBJ2-1, with D maybe TRBD2 (7 bases). Germline V lookup: CDR1 MNHNY, CDR2 SVGAGI (reference sequence). The V end was cut by 5 bases, the J end by 0 bases, with 11 bases between. The length of the CDR3 is 15 residues. The CDR3 loop is CASSRGAPSYNEQFF. Written as DNA, the CDR3 is TGTGCCAGCAGTCGGGGGGCCCCCTCCTACAATGAGCAGTTCTTC.

The chain employs TRBV7-9 and TRBJ1-1; D ambiguous. The CDR3 contains 14 residues. Germline CDR1 SEHNR, CDR2 FQNEAQ (reference sequence). V dropped 2 bases and J dropped 5 bases, with 12 bases sitting between them. The CDR3 here is CASSLREGGTEAFF. The CDR3 DNA reads TGTGCCAGCAGCTTACGAGAGGGTGGAACTGAAGCTTTCTTT.

The chain combines TRBV6-5 with TRBJ1-5; TRBD1 matches 7 bases. This CDR3 is built from 13 residues. Germline V gene lookup returns CDR1 MNHEY and CDR2 SVGAGI. The V gene end was trimmed by 6 bases and the J gene end by 3 bases; junction bases not matched to a gene: 2. The CDR3 DNA reads as TGTGCCAGCAGAGGACAGGTCAATCAGCCCCAGCATTTT. Translated: CASRGQVNQPQHF.

The chain joins TRBV2 to TRBJ2-6; possible D gene TRBD2, 5 bases. V was cut by 5 bases and J by 3 bases, with 11 bases left in between. CDR3 size: 15 residues. The V gene's germline CDR1 is SNHLY and CDR2 FYNNEI. CDR3 residues: CASSLRESGANVLTF. The DNA for the CDR3 is TGTGCCAGCAGTCTTAGGGAGAGTGGGGCCAACGTCCTGACTTTC.